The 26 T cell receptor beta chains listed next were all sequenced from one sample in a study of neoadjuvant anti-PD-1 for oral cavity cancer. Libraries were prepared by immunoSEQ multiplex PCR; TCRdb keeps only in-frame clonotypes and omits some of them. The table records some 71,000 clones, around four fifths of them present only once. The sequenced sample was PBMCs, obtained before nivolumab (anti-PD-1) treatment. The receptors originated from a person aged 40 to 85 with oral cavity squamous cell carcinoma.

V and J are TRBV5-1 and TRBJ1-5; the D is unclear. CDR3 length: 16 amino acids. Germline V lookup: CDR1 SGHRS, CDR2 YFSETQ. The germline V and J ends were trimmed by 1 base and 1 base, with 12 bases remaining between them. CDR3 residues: CASSLLGPQSNQPQHF. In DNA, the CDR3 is TGCGCCAGCAGCTTGCTGGGTCCCCAGAGCAATCAGCCCCAGCATTTT.

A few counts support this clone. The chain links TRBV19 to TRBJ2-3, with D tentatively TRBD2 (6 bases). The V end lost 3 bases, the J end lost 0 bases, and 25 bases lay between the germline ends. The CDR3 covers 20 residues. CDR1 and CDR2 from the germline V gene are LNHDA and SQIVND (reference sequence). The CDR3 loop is CASSIVVGRIAETSTDTQYF. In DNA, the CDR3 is TGTGCCAGTAGTATTGTGGTGGGCAGGATAGCGGAAACTAGCACAGATACGCAGTATTTT.

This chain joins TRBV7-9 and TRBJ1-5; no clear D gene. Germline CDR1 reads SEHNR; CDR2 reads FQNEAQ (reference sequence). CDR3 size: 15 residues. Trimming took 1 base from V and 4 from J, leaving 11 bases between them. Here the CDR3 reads CASSLEGVGNQPQHF. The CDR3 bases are TGTGCCAGCAGCTTAGAGGGCGTGGGGAATCAGCCCCAGCATTTT.

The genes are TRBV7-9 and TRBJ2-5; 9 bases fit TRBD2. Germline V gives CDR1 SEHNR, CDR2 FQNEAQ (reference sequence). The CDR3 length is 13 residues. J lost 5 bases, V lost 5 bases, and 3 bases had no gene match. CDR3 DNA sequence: TGTGCCAGCAGCCGGAGCGGGGGGGAGACCCAGTACTTC. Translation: CASSRSGGETQYF.

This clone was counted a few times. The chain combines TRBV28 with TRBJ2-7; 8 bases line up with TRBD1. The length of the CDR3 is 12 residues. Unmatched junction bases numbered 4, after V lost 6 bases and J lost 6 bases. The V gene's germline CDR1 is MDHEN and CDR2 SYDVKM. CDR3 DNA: TGTGCCAGCAGCTCAGGGGGCGGCGAGCAGTACTTC. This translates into CASSSGGGEQYF.

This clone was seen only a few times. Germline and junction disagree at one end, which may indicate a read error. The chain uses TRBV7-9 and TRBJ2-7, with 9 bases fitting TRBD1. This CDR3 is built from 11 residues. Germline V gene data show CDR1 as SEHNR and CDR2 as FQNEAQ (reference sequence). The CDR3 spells CASSVLGQGNF. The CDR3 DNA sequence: TGTGCCAGCAGCGTACTCGGACAGGGGAACTTC.

CDR3 sequence: CASRSGTGSYSNQPQHF. CDR3 sequence (DNA): TGTGCCAGCCGATCCGGGACAGGGTCTTATAGCAATCAGCCCCAGCATTTT. This chain joins TRBV2 and TRBJ1-5; 9 positions match TRBD1. CDR3 size: 17 residues. CDR1 is SNHLY and CDR2 is FYNNEI in the germline V gene. Losses at the gene ends were 8 bases for V and 0 bases for J; bases not matched to a gene: 11.

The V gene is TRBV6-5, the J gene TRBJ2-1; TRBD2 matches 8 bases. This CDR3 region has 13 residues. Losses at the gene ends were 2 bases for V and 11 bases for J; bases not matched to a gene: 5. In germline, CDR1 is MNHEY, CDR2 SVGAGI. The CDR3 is CASSYTSSGQQFF. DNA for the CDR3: TGTGCCAGCAGTTACACCTCTAGCGGGCAGCAGTTCTTC.

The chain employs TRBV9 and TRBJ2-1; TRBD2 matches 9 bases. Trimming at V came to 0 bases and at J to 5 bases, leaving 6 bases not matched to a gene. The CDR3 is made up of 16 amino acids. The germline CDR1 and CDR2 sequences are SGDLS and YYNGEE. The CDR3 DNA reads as TGTGCCAGCAGCGTAGGCGGGGGGGGAAGTGACAATGAGCAGTTCTTC. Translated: CASSVGGGGSDNEQFF.

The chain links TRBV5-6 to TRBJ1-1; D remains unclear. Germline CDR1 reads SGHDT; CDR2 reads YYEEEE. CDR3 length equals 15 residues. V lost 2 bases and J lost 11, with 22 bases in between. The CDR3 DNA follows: TGTGCCAGCAGCTTCGGCACGAACCTTCCGTCTGGGGCTTTCTTT. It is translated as CASSFGTNLPSGAFF.

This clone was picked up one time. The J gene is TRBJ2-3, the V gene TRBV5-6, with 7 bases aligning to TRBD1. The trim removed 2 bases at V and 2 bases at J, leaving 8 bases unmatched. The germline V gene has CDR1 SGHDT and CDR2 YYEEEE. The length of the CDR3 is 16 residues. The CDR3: CASSFPDRVNTDTQYF. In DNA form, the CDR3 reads TGTGCCAGCAGCTTCCCAGACAGGGTAAACACAGATACGCAGTATTTT.

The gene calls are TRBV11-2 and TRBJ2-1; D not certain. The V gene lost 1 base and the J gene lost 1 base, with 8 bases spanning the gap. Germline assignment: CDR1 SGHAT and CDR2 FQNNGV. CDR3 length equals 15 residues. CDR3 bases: TGTGCCAGCAGCTTAGTACTGGATTCCTACAATGAGCAGTTCTTC. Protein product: CASSLVLDSYNEQFF.

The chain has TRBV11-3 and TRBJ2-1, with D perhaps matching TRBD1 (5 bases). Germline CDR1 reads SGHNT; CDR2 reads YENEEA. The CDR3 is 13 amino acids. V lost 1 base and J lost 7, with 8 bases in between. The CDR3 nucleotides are TGTGCCAGCAGCTTAGGCAGGGATAATGAGCAGTTCTTC. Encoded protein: CASSLGRDNEQFF.

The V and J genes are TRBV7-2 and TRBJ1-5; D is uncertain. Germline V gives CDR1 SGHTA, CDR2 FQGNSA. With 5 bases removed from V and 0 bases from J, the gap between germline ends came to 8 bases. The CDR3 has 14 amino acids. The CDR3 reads CASSTTYSNQPQHF. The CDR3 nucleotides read TGTGCCAGCAGCACCACTTATAGCAATCAGCCCCAGCATTTT.

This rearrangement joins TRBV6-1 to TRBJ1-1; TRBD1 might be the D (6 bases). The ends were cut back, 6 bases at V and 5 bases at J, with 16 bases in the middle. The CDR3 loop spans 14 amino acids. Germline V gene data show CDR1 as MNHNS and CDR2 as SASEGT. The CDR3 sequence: CASSWGARFTEAFF. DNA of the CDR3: TGTGCCAGCAGCTGGGGGGCGCGATTTACTGAAGCTTTCTTT.

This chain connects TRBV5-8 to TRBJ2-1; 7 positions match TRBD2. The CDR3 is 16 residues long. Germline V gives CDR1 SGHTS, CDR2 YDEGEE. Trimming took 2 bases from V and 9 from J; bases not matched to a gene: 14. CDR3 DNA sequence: TGTGCCAGCAGCTTTCAAAGCGGGATCTCCAACAGTGAGCAGTTCTTC. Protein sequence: CASSFQSGISNSEQFF.

The CDR3 nucleotides are TGTGCCTGGAGTGTGGACAGGGCGTATGGCTACACCTTC. It is translated as CAWSVDRAYGYTF. The J gene is TRBJ1-2, the V gene TRBV30; 8 bases line up with TRBD1. Looked up from germline, CDR1 is GTSNPN and CDR2 is SVGIG (reference sequence). The CDR3 has 13 amino acids. The V segment lost 0 bases and the J segment 5 bases; nucleotides outside the gene matches: 2.

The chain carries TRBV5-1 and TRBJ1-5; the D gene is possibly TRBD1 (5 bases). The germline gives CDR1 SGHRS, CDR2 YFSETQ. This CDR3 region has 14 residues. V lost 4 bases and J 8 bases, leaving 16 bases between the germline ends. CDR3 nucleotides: TGCGCCAGCAGCGGGGGACCTGGGGAGGAGCCCCAGCATTTT. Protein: CASSGGPGEEPQHF. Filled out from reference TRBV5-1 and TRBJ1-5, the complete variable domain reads KAGVTQTPRYLIKTRGQQVTLSCSPISGHRSVSWYQQTPGQGLQFLFEYFSETQRNKGNFPGRFSGRQFSNSRSEMNVSTLELGDSALYLCASSGGPGEEPQHFGDGTRLSIL.

This CDR3 reads CASSLGRRTNYGYTF. In DNA form, the CDR3 reads TGCGCCAGCAGCCTCGGACGGCGAACTAACTATGGCTACACCTTC. The chain links TRBV4-1 to TRBJ1-2; D uncertain. The CDR3 runs to 15 residues. Per germline, CDR1 MGHRA and CDR2 YSYEKL. Trimming left V 4 bases short and J 0 bases short, with 12 bases between.

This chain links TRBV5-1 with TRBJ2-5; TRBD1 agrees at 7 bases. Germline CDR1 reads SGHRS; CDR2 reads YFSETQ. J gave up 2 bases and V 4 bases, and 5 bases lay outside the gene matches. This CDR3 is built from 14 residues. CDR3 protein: CASSTGQTQETQYF. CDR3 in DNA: TGCGCCAGCAGCACGGGACAGACTCAAGAGACCCAGTACTTC.

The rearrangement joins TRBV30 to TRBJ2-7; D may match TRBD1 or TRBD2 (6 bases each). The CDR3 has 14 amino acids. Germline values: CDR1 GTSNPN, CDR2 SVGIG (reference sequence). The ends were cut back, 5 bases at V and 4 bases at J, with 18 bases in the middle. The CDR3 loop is CAWGGGAGRYEQYF. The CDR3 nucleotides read TGTGCCTGGGGGGGCGGCGCGGGGCGATACGAGCAGTACTTC.

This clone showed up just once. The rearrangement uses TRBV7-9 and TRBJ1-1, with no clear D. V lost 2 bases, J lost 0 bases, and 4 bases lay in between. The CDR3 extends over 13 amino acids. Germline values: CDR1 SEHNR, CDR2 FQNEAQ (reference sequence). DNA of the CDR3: TGTGCCAGCAGCTTACACGTGAACACTGAAGCTTTCTTT. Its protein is CASSLHVNTEAFF.

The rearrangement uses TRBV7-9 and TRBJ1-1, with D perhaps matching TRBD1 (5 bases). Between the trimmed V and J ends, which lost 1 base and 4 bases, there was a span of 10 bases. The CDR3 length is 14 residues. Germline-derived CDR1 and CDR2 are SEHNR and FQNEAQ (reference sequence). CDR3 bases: TGTGCCAGCAGCTTAGGGGGGTGGAGCACTGAAGCTTTCTTT. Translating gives CASSLGGWSTEAFF. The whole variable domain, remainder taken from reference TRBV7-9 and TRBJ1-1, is DTGVSQNPRHKITKRGQNVTFRCDPISEHNRLYWYRQTLGQGPEFLTYFQNEAQLEKSRLLSDRFSAERPKGSFSTLEIQRTEQGDSAMYLCASSLGGWSTEAFFGQGTRLTVV.

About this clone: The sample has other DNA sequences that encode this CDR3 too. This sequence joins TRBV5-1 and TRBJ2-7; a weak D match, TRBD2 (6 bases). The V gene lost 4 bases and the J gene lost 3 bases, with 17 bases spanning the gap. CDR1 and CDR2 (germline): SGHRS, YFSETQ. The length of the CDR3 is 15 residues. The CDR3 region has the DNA TGCGCCAGCAGCCCTCCGGGGCAGGGACTCTACGAGCAGTACTTC. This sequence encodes CASSPPGQGLYEQYF.

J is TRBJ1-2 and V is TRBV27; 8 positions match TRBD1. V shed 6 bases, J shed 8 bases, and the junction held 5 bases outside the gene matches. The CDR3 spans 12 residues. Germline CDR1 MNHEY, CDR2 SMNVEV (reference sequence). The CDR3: CASRTGVAGYTF. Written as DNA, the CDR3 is TGTGCCAGCAGGACAGGGGTGGCGGGCTACACCTTC.

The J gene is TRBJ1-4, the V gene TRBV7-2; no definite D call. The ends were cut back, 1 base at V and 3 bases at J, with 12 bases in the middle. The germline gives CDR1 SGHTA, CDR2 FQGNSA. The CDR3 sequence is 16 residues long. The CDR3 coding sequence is TGTGCCAGCAGCTTAGTTCCGGGTGGGTCTAATGAAAAACTGTTTTTT. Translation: CASSLVPGGSNEKLFF.